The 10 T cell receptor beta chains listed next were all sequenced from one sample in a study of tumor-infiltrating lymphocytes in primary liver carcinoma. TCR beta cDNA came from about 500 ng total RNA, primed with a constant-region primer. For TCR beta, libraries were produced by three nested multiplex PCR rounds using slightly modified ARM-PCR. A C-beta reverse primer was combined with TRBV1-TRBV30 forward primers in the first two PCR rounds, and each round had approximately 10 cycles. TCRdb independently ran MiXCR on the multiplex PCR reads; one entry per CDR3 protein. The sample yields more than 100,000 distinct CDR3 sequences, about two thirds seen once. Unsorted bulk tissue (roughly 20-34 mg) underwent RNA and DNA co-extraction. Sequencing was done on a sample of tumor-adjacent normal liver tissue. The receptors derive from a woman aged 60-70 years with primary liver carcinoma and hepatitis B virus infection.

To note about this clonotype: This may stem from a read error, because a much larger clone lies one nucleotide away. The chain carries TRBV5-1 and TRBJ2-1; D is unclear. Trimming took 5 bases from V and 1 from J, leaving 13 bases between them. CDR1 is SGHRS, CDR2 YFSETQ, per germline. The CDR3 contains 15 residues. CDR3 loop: CASRPDIGSYNEQFF. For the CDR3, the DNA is TGCGCCAGCAGGCCAGACATCGGATCCTACAATGAGCAGTTCTTC.

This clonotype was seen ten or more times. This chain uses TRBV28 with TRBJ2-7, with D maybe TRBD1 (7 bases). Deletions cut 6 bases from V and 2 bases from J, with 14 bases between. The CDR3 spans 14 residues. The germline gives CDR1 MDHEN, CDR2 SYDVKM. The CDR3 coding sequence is TGTGCCAGCAGATCAGGGGGGACGACCTACGAGCAGTACTTC. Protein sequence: CASRSGGTTYEQYF. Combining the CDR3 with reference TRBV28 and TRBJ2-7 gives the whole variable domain DVKVTQSSRYLVKRTGEKVFLECVQDMDHENMFWYRQDPGLGLRLIYFSYDVKMKEKGDIPEGYSVSREKKERFSLILESASTNQTSMYLCASRSGGTTYEQYFGPGTRLTVT.

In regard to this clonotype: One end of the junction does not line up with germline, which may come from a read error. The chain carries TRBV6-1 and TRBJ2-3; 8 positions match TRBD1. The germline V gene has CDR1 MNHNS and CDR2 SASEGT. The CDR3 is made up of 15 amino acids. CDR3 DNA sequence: TGTGTCAGCAGTGAGCAGGGGGCCAGCATAGATACGCAGTATTTT. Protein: CVSSEQGASIDTQYF.

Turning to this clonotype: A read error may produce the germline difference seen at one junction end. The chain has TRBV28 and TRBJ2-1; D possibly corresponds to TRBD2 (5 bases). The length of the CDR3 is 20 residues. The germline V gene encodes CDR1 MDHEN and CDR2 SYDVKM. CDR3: CASGKILKRKFRSSYNGQFF. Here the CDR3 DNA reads TGTGCCAGCGGAAAGATACTAAAGCGGAAGTTTCGTAGCTCCTACAATGGGCAGTTCTTC.

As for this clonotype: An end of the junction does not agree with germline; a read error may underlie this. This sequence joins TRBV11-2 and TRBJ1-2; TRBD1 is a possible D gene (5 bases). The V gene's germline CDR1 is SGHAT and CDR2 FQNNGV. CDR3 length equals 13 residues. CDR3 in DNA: TGTGCAGGCAGTTCCGGGACGGAATATGACTACACCTTC. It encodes CAGSSGTEYDYTF. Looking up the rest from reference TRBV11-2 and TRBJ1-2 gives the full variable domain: EAGVAQSPRYKIIEKRQSVAFWCNPISGHATLYWYQQILGQGPKLLIQFQNNGVVDDSQLPKDRFSAERLKGVDSTLKIQPAKLEDSAVYLCAGSSGTEYDYTFGSGTRLTVV.

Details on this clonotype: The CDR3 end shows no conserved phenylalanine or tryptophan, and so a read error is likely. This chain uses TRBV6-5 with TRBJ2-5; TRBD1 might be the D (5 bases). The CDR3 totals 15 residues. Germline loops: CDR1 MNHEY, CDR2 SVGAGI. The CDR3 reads CAISYSRQPHETQYL. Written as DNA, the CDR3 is TGTGCCATCAGTTACTCTAGACAGCCCCATGAGACCCAGTACCTC.

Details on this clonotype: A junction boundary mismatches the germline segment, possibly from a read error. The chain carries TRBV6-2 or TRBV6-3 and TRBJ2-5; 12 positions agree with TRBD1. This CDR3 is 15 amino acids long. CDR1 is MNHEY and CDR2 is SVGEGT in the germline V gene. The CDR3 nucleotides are TGTGCCAGTAGTTACACGGGACAGGGGGCAGGGACCCAGTACTTC. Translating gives CASSYTGQGAGTQYF.

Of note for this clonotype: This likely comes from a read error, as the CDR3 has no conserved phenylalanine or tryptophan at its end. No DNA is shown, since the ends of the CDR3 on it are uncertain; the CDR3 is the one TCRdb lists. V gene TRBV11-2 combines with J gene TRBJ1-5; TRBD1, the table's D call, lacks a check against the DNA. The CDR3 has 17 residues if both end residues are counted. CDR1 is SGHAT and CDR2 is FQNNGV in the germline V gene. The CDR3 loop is CASSLGPSGAENQLQHS.

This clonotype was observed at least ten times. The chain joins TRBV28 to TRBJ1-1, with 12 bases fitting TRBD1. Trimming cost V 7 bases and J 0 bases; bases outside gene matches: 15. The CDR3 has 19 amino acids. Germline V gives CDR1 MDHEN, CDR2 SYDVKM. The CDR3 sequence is CASTTTIGTGGYLNTEAFF. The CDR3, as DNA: TGTGCCAGCACTACGACCATTGGGACAGGGGGCTATCTGAACACTGAAGCTTTCTTT. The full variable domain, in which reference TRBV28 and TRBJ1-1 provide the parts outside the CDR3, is DVKVTQSSRYLVKRTGEKVFLECVQDMDHENMFWYRQDPGLGLRLIYFSYDVKMKEKGDIPEGYSVSREKKERFSLILESASTNQTSMYLCASTTTIGTGGYLNTEAFFGQGTRLTVV.

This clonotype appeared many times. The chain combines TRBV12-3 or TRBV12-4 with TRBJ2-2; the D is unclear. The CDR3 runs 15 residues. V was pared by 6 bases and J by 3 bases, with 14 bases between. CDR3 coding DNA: TGTGCCAGCAGCCGACGGGCGACCGACACCGGGGAGCTGTTTTTT. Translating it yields CASSRRATDTGELFF.